This record concerns one T cell receptor (beta chain) sequence. Its antigen is as yet unknown. This table comes from immunoSEQ multiplex PCR, and its TCRdb copy is limited to in-frame clones, with some not included. Of roughly 200,000 clones listed, 91% are singletons. The sample originates from a study of T cell responses to AZD1222 COVID-19 vaccine. The CDR3 length is 15 residues. Germline V gives CDR1 LNHDA, CDR2 SQIVND (reference sequence). J lost 4 bases, V lost 6 bases, and 9 bases had no gene match. Study-wide findings and caveats: Donors were mostly white British, more females; clonal diversity possibly underestimated. Two AZD1222 doses significantly raised spike-specific TCR breadth and depth over controls.

Second doses that came at about 4 or about 12 weeks were put together. V usage is TRBV19 and J usage is TRBJ1-2; 9 bases map to TRBD1. The starting material was peripheral blood, obtained 28 days after the second AZD1222 dose. The source of this sequence is an adult who received the AZD1222 COVID-19 vaccine. This CDR3 is CASSAPGGQGYGYTF. The CDR3 DNA reads as TGTGCCAGTAGCGCTCCAGGGGGACAGGGCTATGGCTACACCTTC.